Listed below are T cell receptor beta chains from one sample, sequenced in a study of T-cell reconstitution after alpha-beta-depleted transplantation in children. One entry per CDR3 protein results from TCRdb running MiXCR on the PCR reads. The sample shows about 1,000,000 distinct CDR3 sequences, around 30% of them seen only once. This material consisted of PBMCs, mostly from graft donor cells, taken 360 days after TCRalphabeta/CD19-depleted stem cell transplant. Receptor source: a boy younger than two who had a stem cell transplant for SCID, so the T cells may come from the graft donor. Both conserved end residues are part of each CDR3.

>TRBV4-2
CASRTQGGLDNEQFF
>TRBV20-1
CSARDIRELRQYF
>TRBV2
CASIAVALAKNIQYF
>TRBV20-1
CSANHPGQGRNQPQHF
>TRBV5-6
CASSLAPGYEASGNTIYF
>TRBV18
CASSPRKRQPGDTQYF
>TRBV3-1
CASSQEIILDLTGRVPTEAFF
>TRBV20-1
CSAPWATNEKLFF
>TRBV10-3
CAISVGVGSYEQYF
>TRBV9
CASSTRGDSPLHF
>TRBV20-1
CSAPQGRGTYEQYF
>TRBV7-6
CASSLVGQGRLEQYF
>TRBV12-3/TRBV12-4
CASSGDEYNEQFF
>TRBV4-3
CASSQRFRAGGVYEQYF
>TRBV5-1
CASSRNGGGPYNEQFF
>TRBV7-3
CASSPTNLYSGGGGLHNEQFF
>TRBV6-1
CASSQFPMGRLFTEAFF
>TRBV5-1
CASSLVAGVLYF
>TRBV5-1
CASRSPGGNTEAFF
>TRBV12-3/TRBV12-4
CASSPRGSGGPTDTQYF
>TRBV11-1
CASSLDSGGPTDTQYF
>TRBV12-3/TRBV12-4
CASSHGSWEQFF
>TRBV11-2
CASSYQGALKALHF
>TRBV28
CASSIQSQPQHF
>TRBV3-1
CASSQSFGGYGETQYF
>TRBV20-1
CSGTGSYEQYF
>TRBV29-1
CSVFRGSTEAFF
>TRBV5-1
CASRGFHTGELFF
>TRBV4-1
CASSPGSRANTGELFF
>TRBV12-3/TRBV12-4
CASSLLGQAIYEQYF
>TRBV4-1
CASSQDPGVGNIQYF
>TRBV11-2
CASSFLGWTEAFF
>TRBV20-1
CSARQGITEAFF
>TRBV20-1
CSAPEVGQGYNGYTF
>TRBV28
CASSSNPQETQYF
>TRBV27
CASSEDGGRTDTQYF
>TRBV10-3
CAISQPGGPLDEQFF
>TRBV7-2
CASTPTGGANYGYTF
>TRBV28
CASSSLNAGTSGASYNEQFF
>TRBV20-1
CSARDPGIHEQYF
>TRBV6-2/TRBV6-3
CASQAFHSNQPQHF
>TRBV5-3
CASWGRGSYYTDTQYF
>TRBV5-4
CASSLSFRGNNEQFF
>TRBV20-1
CSARVRYTTYEQYF
>TRBV2
CASREWRPGGIEQYF
>TRBV6-5
CASSPDRSSGNTIYF
>TRBV9
CASSVGTDSSYEQYF
>TRBV11-2
CASSLVGDRAFF
>TRBV4-2
CASSPRPGTGKETEAFF
>TRBV10-2
CASNAGTGEEKLFF
>TRBV15
CATSRDVPDTQYF
>TRBV3-1
CASSQGAVRREPLHF
>TRBV18
CASSPLQGSAGELFF
>TRBV7-3
CASSPGPSSYEQYF
>TRBV5-1
CASSLMDRHTDTQYF